Sequencing of this T cell receptor beta chain was carried out in a study of Graves' ophthalmopathy and Graves' hyperthyroidism listed by TCRdb under 2018. At the level of the whole study: Peripheral blood was collected at initial diagnosis, prior to any treatment. TCR beta repertoire signatures were used to distinguish Graves' ophthalmopathy from Graves' hyperthyroidism and to predict progression to ophthalmopathy. In total, over 130 blood samples were TCR-sequenced: roughly 45 ophthalmopathy, roughly 77 hyperthyroidism and about 17 hyperthyroidism-to-ophthalmopathy patients. To explore V-J signatures that distinguish ophthalmopathy from hyperthyroidism, a discovery set of 100 patients was enrolled, made up of 40 to 45 with ophthalmopathy and some 60 with stable hyperthyroidism. The independent validation cohort included under 20 hyperthyroidism patients plus 17 patients who later progressed from hyperthyroidism to ophthalmopathy. In six hyperthyroidism patients, the T-cell repertoire of thyroid tissue was compared with the T-cell repertoire of blood. Following sample collection, hyperthyroidism patients were given methimazole at a starting dose of 30 mg daily, and ophthalmopathy patients were given high-dose intravenous methylprednisolone. Results the study describes overall, beyond this receptor: Sample size was not predetermined statistically, and investigators were not blinded to group allocation. In cross-validation, the 13-signature model distinguished ophthalmopathy from stable hyperthyroidism with around 90% sensitivity and around 84% specificity, while in the test set the corresponding values were about 80% and 75%. In validation, the model predicted ophthalmopathy progression with nearly 71% sensitivity and approximately 78% specificity; 12 predicted patients were CT-confirmed with GO in a median of approximately 6.5 months. Most expanded thyroid clonotypes with a frequency above 0.001 also appeared in blood, which suggests that blood repertoires may reflect the immune response in the thyroid.

For repertoire sequencing, TCR beta CDR3 regions were amplified from RNA transcripts. A first-round RT-PCR used HTBI primers with the Qiagen OneStep RT-PCR kit, followed by a second-round multiplex PCR, size selection and purification. The libraries underwent paired-end sequencing with 100 bp reads on an Illumina HiSeq2000. The authors' analysis ran thus. SOAPnuke was used to process the reads, throwing out any read that had adapters, had uncalled bases, had a mean Phred below 15, or lacked an exact constant-primer or identifier match. COPE v1.2.5 was used to merge the high-quality paired reads. Unique nucleotide sequences were defined as clonotypes and aligned to IMGT TRB V, D and J references using MiTCR v1.1. The analysis was limited to V-J combinations with a frequency above 0.0001, which together covered roughly 99% of repertoires. A TCR clonal expansion and chaos score per V-J combination was defined as the ratio of F50 clonal expansion to chaos observed in the TCRdist matrix. Welch's t-statistics and random forest were used to narrow the features down to approximately 13 V-J combinations, which were then fed into a naive Bayes classifier. The similarity between thyroid and blood repertoires was quantified using the Morisita-Horn index. The raw public reads went through TCRdb reprocessing: fastp at Q25, MiXCR clone calling, in-frame beta chains kept. Duplicate CDR3 protein sequences are folded into a single record with the most common DNA and genes. The V and J calls were not made by the authors but by TCRdb's processing. The sample has hundreds of thousands of distinct CDR3 sequences on record, under 50% of them singletons. The ten largest account for roughly 3.5% of the sample.

A word on this clonotype: The clone's antigen remains unknown. Base qualities are not provided; no much larger clone lies one nucleotide away.

Ophthalmopathy patients were characterized by moderately to severely active disease, a Clinical Activity Score of at least 3, a NOSPECS grade of at least 4, and a disease duration under 3 months. Anyone with other autoimmune diseases, uncontrolled infections, pregnancy or lactation was excluded from the study. Clinical symptoms, serum thyroxine, TRAb, thyroid ultrasound and orbital computed tomography formed the basis of the diagnosis. Using Ficoll-Paque density gradient centrifugation, PBMCs were isolated from 10 ml of fresh peripheral blood. Total RNA was extracted with Trizol reagent and quality-checked on an Agilent 2100 Bioanalyzer. CDR3 length: 17 amino acids, cysteine to phenylalanine. The DNA shown is the 51-base CDR3, in frame from base 1. The germline V gene (reference sequence) specifies SEHNR as CDR1 and FQNEAQ as CDR2.

This clonotype originated in an adult man with Graves' ophthalmopathy. This sequence uses TRBV7-9 and TRBJ2-5; the junction holds 10 bases that match TRBD1. The DNA end is a closer match to TRBJ2-1, so the J assignment may be wrong. What was sequenced was peripheral blood. CDR3 sequence: CASSLSVWGQGFHEQFF. The DNA sequence reads TGTGCCAGCAGCTTAAGCGTGTGGGGACAGGGGTTCCATGAGCAGTTCTTC.